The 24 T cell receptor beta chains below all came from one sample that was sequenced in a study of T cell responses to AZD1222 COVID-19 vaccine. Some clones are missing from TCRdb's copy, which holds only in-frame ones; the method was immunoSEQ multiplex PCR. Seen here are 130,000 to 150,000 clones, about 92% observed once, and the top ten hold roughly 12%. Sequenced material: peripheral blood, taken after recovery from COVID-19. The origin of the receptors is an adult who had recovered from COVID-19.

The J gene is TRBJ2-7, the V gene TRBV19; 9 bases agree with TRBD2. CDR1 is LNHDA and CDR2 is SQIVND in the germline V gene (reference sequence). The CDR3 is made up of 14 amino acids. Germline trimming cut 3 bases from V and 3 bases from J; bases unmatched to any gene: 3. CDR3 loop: CASSISGSRYEQYF. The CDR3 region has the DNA TGTGCCAGTAGTATTAGCGGGAGTCGCTACGAGCAGTACTTC.

CDR3 residues: CASTQIAGRSYNEQFF. The DNA of the CDR3 is TGTGCCAGCACCCAGATAGCGGGTCGCTCCTACAATGAGCAGTTCTTC. This chain links TRBV27 with TRBJ2-1, with 7 bases lining up with TRBD2. Germline lookup yields CDR1 MNHEY and CDR2 SMNVEV (reference sequence). The V segment lost 7 bases and the J segment 0 bases; nucleotides outside the gene matches: 9. This CDR3 spans 16 amino acids.

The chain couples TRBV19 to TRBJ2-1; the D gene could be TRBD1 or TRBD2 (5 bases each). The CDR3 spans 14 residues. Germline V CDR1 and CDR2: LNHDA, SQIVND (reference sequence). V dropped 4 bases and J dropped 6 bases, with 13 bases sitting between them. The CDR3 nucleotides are TGTGCCAGTAGTAGATCGCCGGGACCCAATGAGCAGTTCTTC. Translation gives CASSRSPGPNEQFF.

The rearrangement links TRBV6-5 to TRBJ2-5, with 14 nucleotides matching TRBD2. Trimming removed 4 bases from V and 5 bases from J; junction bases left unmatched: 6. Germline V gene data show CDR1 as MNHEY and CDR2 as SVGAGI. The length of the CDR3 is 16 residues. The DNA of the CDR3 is TGTGCCAGCAGTTCTTCCGGGACTAGCGGGAGTGAGACCCAGTACTTC. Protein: CASSSSGTSGSETQYF.

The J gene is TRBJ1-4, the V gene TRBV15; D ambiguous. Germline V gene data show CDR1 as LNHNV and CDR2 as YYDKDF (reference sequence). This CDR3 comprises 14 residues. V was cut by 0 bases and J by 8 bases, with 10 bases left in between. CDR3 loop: CATSRDQGREKLFF. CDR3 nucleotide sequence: TGTGCCACCAGCAGAGACCAAGGACGCGAAAAACTGTTTTTT.

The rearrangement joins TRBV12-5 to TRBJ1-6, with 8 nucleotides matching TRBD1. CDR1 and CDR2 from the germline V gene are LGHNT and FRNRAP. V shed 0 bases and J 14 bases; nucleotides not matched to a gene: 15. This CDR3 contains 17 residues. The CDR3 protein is CASGLVPGTGLKKALHF. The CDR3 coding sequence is TGTGCTAGTGGTTTGGTACCGGGGACAGGCTTAAAGAAGGCCCTCCACTTT.

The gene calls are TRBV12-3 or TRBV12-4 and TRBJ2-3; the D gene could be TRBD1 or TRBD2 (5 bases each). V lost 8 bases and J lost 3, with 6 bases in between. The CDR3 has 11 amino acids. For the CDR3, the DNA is TGTGCCAGCGGGGGAACAGATACGCAGTATTTT. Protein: CASGGTDTQYF.

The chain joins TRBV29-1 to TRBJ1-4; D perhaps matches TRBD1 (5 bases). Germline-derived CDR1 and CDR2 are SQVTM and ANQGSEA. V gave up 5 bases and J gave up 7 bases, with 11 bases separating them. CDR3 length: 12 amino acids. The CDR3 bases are TGCAGCGTTCAGGGTTTGGGTGAAAAACTGTTTTTT. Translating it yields CSVQGLGEKLFF.

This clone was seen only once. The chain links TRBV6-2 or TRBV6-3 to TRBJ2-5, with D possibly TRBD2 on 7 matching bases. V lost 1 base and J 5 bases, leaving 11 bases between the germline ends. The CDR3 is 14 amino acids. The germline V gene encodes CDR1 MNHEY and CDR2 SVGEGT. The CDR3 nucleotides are TGTGCCAGCAGTTACTTCGGGGGGCGGGAGACCCAGTACTTC. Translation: CASSYFGGRETQYF.

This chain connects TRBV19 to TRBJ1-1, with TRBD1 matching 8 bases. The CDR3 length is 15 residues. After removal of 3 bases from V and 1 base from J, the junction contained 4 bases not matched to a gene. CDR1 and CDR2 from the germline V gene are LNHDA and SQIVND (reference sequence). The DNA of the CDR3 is TGTGCCAGTAGTATTACTGGGACAGGGAACACTGAAGCTTTCTTT. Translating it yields CASSITGTGNTEAFF.

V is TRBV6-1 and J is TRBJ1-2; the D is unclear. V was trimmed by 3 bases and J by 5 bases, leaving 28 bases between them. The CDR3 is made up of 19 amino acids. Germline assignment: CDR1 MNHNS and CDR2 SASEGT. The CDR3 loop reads CASSDPSRISGVGRYGYTF. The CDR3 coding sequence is TGTGCCAGCAGTGATCCAAGCCGGATAAGCGGGGTCGGCCGATATGGCTACACCTTC.

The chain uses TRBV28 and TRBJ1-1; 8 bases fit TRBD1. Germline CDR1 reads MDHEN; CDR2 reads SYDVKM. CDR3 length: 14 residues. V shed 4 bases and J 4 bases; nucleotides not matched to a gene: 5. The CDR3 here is CASSSTGGGTEAFF. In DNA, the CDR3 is TGTGCCAGCAGTTCAACAGGGGGGGGCACTGAAGCTTTCTTT.

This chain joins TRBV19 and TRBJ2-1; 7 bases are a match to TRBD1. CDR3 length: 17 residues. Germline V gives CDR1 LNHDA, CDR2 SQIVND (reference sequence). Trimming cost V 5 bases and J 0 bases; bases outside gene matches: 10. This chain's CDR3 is CASSAHRDRVSYNEQFF. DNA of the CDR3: TGTGCCAGTAGTGCTCACCGGGACAGAGTCTCCTACAATGAGCAGTTCTTC.

The chain's CDR3 is CASNPYGAYNEQFF. The CDR3 DNA follows: TGCGCCAGCAACCCCTATGGCGCGTACAATGAGCAGTTCTTC. The chain is built from TRBV5-1 and TRBJ2-1; D ambiguous. Per the germline V gene, CDR1 is SGHRS and CDR2 is YFSETQ. Deletions cut 6 bases from V and 4 bases from J, with 14 bases between. The length of the CDR3 is 14 residues.

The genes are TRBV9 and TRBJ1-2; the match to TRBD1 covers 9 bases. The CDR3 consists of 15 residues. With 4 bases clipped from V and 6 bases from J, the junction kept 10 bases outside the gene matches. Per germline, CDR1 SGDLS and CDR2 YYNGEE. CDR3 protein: CASSFRDRAGDGYTF. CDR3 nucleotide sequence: TGTGCCAGCAGCTTCAGGGACAGGGCCGGAGATGGCTACACCTTC.

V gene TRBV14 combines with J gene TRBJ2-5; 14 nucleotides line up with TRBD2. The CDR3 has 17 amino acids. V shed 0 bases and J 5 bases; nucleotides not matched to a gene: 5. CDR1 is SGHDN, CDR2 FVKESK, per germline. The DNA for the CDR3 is TGTGCCAGCAGCCAAGAACGGGGACTAGCGGGAGAGGAGACCCAGTACTTC. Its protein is CASSQERGLAGEETQYF.

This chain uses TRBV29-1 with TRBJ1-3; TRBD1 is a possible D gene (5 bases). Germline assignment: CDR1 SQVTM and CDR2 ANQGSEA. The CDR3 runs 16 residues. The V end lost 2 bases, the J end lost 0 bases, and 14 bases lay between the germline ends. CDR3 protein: CSVEKGWGGSGNTIYF. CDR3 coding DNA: TGCAGCGTTGAAAAGGGTTGGGGGGGCTCTGGAAACACCATATATTTT.

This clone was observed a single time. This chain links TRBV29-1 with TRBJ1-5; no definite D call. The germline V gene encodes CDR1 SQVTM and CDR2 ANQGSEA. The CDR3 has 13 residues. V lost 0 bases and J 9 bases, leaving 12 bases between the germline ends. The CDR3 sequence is CSVEEWVLGPQHF. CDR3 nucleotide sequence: TGCAGCGTTGAAGAGTGGGTCCTTGGGCCCCAGCATTTT.

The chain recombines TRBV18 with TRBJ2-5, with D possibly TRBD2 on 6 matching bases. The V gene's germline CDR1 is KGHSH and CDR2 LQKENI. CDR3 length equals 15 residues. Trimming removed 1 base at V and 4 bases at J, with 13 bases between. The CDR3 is CASSPRRESRETQYF. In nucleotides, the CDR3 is TGTGCCAGCTCACCACGACGGGAGAGCAGAGAGACCCAGTACTTC.

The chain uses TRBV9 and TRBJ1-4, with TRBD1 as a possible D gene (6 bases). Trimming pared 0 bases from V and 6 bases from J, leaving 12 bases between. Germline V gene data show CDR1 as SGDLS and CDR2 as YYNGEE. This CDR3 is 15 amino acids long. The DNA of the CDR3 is TGTGCCAGCAGCGTAGCAGCCGCAGGGGATGAAAAACTGTTTTTT. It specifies CASSVAAAGDEKLFF.

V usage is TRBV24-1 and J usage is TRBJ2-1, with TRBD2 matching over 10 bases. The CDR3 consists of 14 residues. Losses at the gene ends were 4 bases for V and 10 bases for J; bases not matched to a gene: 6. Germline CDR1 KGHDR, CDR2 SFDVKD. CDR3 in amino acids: CATSEGTSEGEQFF. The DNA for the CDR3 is TGTGCCACCAGTGAGGGGACTAGCGAGGGCGAGCAGTTCTTC.

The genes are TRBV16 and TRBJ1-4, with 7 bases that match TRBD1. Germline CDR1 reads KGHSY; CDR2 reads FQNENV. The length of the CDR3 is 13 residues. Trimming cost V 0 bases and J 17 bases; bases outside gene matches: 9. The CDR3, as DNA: TGTGCCAGCAGCCAATCTATAGGGACAGAAGTATTTTTT. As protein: CASSQSIGTEVFF.

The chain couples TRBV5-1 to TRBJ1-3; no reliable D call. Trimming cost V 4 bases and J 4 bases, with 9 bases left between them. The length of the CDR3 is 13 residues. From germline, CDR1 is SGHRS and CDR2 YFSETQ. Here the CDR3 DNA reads TGCGCCAGCAGCCCTAGGTGGGGAAACACCATATATTTT. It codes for CASSPRWGNTIYF.

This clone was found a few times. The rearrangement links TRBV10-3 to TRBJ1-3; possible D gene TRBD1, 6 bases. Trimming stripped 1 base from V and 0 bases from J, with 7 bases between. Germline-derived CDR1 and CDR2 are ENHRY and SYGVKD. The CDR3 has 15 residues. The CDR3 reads CAISEWTASGNTIYF. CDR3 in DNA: TGTGCCATCAGTGAGTGGACAGCCTCTGGAAACACCATATATTTT.